The T cell receptor beta chain described here comes from a study of tissue T cells after allogeneic stem cell transplantation. CDR3 length: 13 residues. From germline, CDR1 is KGHSH and CDR2 LQKENI. The V and J ends lost 2 bases and 5 bases respectively, with 7 bases between them. Sequencing used immunoSEQ multiplex PCR; TCRdb keeps in-frame clones, though not all of them. This sample carries 35,000 to 50,000 clones, around 90% of them seen once, and the ten largest clones take over 3%. V and J are TRBV18 and TRBJ1-5, with D maybe TRBD1 (5 bases). This sequence was found in a woman between 35 and 75 years old who later had graft-versus-host disease after an allogeneic stem cell transplant. The sample in question was blood, obtained before transplantation. CDR3 sequence: CASSPLGDQPQHF. The CDR3 nucleotides are TGTGCCAGCTCACCATTGGGGGATCAGCCCCAGCATTTT.